One and the same sample provided the 10 T cell receptor beta chains below, sequenced in a study of control samples from healthy donors and cancer patients. Sequenced by immunoSEQ multiplex PCR; TCRdb stores in-frame clones only, minus some. The table lists 40,000 to 60,000 clones, around 87% of them singletons, with over 12% in the top ten. Source material: PBMCs. The receptors were sampled from a man aged 55 to 70 with head and neck cancer.

V gene TRBV18 combines with J gene TRBJ1-3, with TRBD1 as a possible D gene (6 bases). The V gene's germline CDR1 is KGHSH and CDR2 LQKENI. Between the trimmed V and J ends, which lost 2 bases and 0 bases, there was a span of 11 bases. The CDR3 is 16 amino acids. The CDR3 coding sequence is TGTGCCAGCTCACCATACGACAGGAGCTCTGGAAACACCATATATTTT. Residues: CASSPYDRSSGNTIYF. The full variable domain, completed using reference TRBV18 and TRBJ1-3, is NAGVMQNPRHLVRRRGQEARLRCSPMKGHSHVYWYRQLPEEGLKFMVYLQKENIIDESGMPKERFSAEFPKEGPSILRIQQVVRGDSAAYFCASSPYDRSSGNTIYFGEGSWLTVV.

The chain carries TRBV9 and TRBJ2-2, with unresolved D. The CDR3 has 12 amino acids. CDR1 and CDR2 (germline): SGDLS, YYNGEE. Between the trimmed V and J ends, which lost 3 bases and 7 bases, there was a span of 7 bases. The CDR3 bases are TGTGCCAGCAGCGCTCCCGACGGGGAGCTGTTTTTT. This translates into CASSAPDGELFF.

This chain joins TRBV19 and TRBJ2-2; D is ambiguous. The CDR3 length is 12 residues. Germline assignment: CDR1 LNHDA and CDR2 SQIVND (reference sequence). Trimming took off 9 bases at V and 8 bases at J, with 13 bases between the two ends. Here the CDR3 reads CASVLSGGELFF. CDR3 DNA: TGTGCCAGCGTTTTGTCCGGAGGGGAGCTGTTTTTT.

The gene calls are TRBV12-5 and TRBJ2-1; D is perhaps TRBD1 (6 bases). The CDR3 is made up of 17 amino acids. Germline V CDR1 and CDR2: LGHNT, FRNRAP. Trimming shortened V by 1 base and J by 0 bases, and 13 bases separated the two germline ends. CDR3 sequence (DNA): TGTGCTAGTGGTTTGGGCCAAGGGGGAAGCTCCTACAATGAGCAGTTCTTC. Its protein is CASGLGQGGSSYNEQFF.

This clone was seen just once. The rearrangement links TRBV18 to TRBJ2-5, with 7 nucleotides matching TRBD2. Germline V gene lookup returns CDR1 KGHSH and CDR2 LQKENI. V trimming: 6 bases; J trimming: 1 base; junction bases outside the gene matches: 11. CDR3 length equals 16 residues. The CDR3 DNA is TGTGCCAGCTCGGTGGGAGCGGGATGGGGCCAAGAGACCCAGTACTTC. Amino acids: CASSVGAGWGQETQYF.

The chain has TRBV10-2 and TRBJ2-7; 12 bases are shared with TRBD2. CDR1 and CDR2 (germline): WSHSY, SAAADI. The V and J ends lost 4 bases and 10 bases, in that order; junction bases with no gene match: 2. This CDR3 region has 12 residues. The CDR3 protein is CASSGLAGEQYF. In nucleotides, the CDR3 is TGCGCCAGCAGTGGACTAGCGGGAGAACAGTACTTC.

V and J are TRBV7-9 and TRBJ1-1; maybe TRBD1 (6 bases). Trimming removed 4 bases from V and 6 bases from J, with 12 bases in between. This CDR3 has 13 amino acids. Germline CDR1 reads SEHNR; CDR2 reads FQNEAQ (reference sequence). CDR3 in DNA: TGTGCCAGCAGCTCGCTCGGGGGCTCTGAAGCTTTCTTT. This encodes CASSSLGGSEAFF.

The V and J genes are TRBV28 and TRBJ1-1; 8 bases fit TRBD1. The V segment lost 6 bases and the J segment 11 bases; nucleotides outside the gene matches: 8. CDR1 is MDHEN and CDR2 is SYDVKM in the germline V gene. The CDR3 is made up of 12 amino acids. CDR3 nucleotides: TGTGCCAGCAGCCGCCAGACAGGGGAGGCTTTCTTT. This translates into CASSRQTGEAFF. Full variable domain (remainder filled in from reference TRBV28 and TRBJ1-1): DVKVTQSSRYLVKRTGEKVFLECVQDMDHENMFWYRQDPGLGLRLIYFSYDVKMKEKGDIPEGYSVSREKKERFSLILESASTNQTSMYLCASSRQTGEAFFGQGTRLTVV.

This clone showed up just a few times. This chain joins TRBV5-1 and TRBJ2-3; weak D call: TRBD2 (6 bases). Germline V lookup: CDR1 SGHRS, CDR2 YFSETQ. Trimming removed 4 bases at V and 4 bases at J, with 10 bases between. CDR3 length: 13 amino acids. The CDR3 loop is CASSTRLADTQYF. In nucleotides, the CDR3 is TGCGCCAGCAGCACCCGACTAGCAGATACGCAGTATTTT.

The sample holds one count of this clone. This rearrangement joins TRBV4-1 to TRBJ2-5; no definite D call. Germline V CDR1 and CDR2: MGHRA, YSYEKL. This CDR3 is built from 16 residues. The V gene lost 1 base and the J gene lost 0 bases, with 12 bases spanning the gap. The CDR3 loop reads CASSQVVGGHQETQYF. Written as DNA, the CDR3 is TGCGCCAGCAGCCAAGTGGTGGGTGGGCACCAAGAGACCCAGTACTTC.